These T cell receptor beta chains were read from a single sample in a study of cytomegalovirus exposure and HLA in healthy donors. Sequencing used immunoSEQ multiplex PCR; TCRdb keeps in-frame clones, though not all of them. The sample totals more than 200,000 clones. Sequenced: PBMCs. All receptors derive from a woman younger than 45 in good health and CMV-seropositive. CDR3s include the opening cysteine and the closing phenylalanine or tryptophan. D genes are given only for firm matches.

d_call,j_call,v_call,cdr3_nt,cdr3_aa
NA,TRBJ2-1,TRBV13,TGTGCCAGCAGTCCGGGTAATGAGCAGTTCTTC,CASSPGNEQFF
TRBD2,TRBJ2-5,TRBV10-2,TGCGCCAGCAGTGAGTTGGGGGGGGGACCCCCGAAGTACTTC,CASSELGGGPPKYF
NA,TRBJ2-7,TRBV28,TGTGCCAGCAGTTCAGCCAGAGGGTACGAGCAGTACTTC,CASSSARGYEQYF
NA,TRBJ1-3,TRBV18,TGTGCCAGCTCACCTAGGAGTTCTGGAAACACCATATATTTT,CASSPRSSGNTIYF
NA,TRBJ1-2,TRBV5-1,TGCGCCAGCAGCGGGGGCCTGCAACGCACCTTC,CASSGGLQRTF
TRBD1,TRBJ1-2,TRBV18,TGTGCCAGCTCACCTCTACAGACAGGGGGCCTGAACTATGGCTACACCTTC,CASSPLQTGGLNYGYTF
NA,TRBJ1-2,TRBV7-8,TGTGCCAGCGACTCCTCCCATGGTGGCTACACCTTC,CASDSSHGGYTF
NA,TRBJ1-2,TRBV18,TGTGCCAGCTCACCAGGAGGGTACTATGGCTACACCTTC,CASSPGGYYGYTF
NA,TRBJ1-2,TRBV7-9,TGTGCCAGCAGCTTAAGTACAGGCTATGGCTACACCTTC,CASSLSTGYGYTF
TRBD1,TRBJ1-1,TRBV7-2,TGTGCCAGCAGCTTGGGGACAGGGTTAGGGAACACTGAAGCTTTCTTT,CASSLGTGLGNTEAFF
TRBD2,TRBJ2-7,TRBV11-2,TGTGCCAGCAGCTTAGATCGGGGGGCCTACGAGCAGTACTTC,CASSLDRGAYEQYF
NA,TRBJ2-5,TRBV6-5,TGTGCCAGCAGTTACGGCCCCAGGGAGACCCAGTACTTC,CASSYGPRETQYF
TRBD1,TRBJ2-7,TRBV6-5,TGTGCCAGCAGTTACCGTGGACAGGGGTCCTACGAGCAGTACTTC,CASSYRGQGSYEQYF
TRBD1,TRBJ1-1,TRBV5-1,TGCGCCAGCAGCTTGGGACAGGGCCCTGAAGCTTTCTTT,CASSLGQGPEAFF
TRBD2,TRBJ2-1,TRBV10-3,TGTGCCATCAGTGATAGCGGGGGGATGCGTGAGCAGTTCTTC,CAISDSGGMREQFF
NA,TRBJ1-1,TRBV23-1,TGCGCCAGGGTTAGGGGGAACACTGAAGCTTTCTTT,CARVRGNTEAFF
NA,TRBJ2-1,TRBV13,TGTGCCAGCAGTACGGGACTTCAGTTTAACAATGAGCAGTTCTTC,CASSTGLQFNNEQFF
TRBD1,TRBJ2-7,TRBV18,TGTGCCAGCTCACCTTCGGGACAGGGAGTCTACGAGCAGTACTTC,CASSPSGQGVYEQYF
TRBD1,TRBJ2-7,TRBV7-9,TGTGCCAGCAGCTCGCCCGTAGGACAGGGCTCCTACGAGCAGTACTTC,CASSSPVGQGSYEQYF
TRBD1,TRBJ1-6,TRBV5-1,TGCGCCAGCAGCTTGGCCCGGACAGGGGGGAGAGATTCACCCCTCCACTTT,CASSLARTGGRDSPLHF
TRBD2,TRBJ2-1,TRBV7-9,TGTGCCAGCAGCTTAGGGGGACTAGTCTCTGTTGAGCAGTTCTTC,CASSLGGLVSVEQFF
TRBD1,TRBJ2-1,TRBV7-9,TGTGCCAGCAGCTCCTGGGACAGCCCATCGAGGAATGAGCAGTTCTTC,CASSSWDSPSRNEQFF
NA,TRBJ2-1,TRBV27,TGTGCCAGCAGCCCGGACAGTGCCTACTACAATGAGCAGTTCTTC,CASSPDSAYYNEQFF
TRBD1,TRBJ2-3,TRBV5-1,TGCGCCAGCAGCCGCCCGACAGGGGATGCGGATACGCAGTATTTT,CASSRPTGDADTQYF
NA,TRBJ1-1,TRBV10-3,TGTGCCATCAGTCCGACAGCCACTATGAACACTGAAGCTTTCTTT,CAISPTATMNTEAFF
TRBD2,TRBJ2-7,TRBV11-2,TGTGCCAGCAGCTTTCTGTGGGGCGGGAGCGACTCCTACGAGCAGTACTTC,CASSFLWGGSDSYEQYF
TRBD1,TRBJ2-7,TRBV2,TGTGCCAGCAGCCGGGACAGGGCGTACGAGCAGTACTTC,CASSRDRAYEQYF
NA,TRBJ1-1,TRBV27,TGTGCCAGCTCTTCGAGAATGAACACTGAAGCTTTCTTT,CASSSRMNTEAFF
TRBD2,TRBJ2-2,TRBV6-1,TGTGCCAGCAGTGACCTACTAGCGGGGGGAACCGGGGAGCTGTTTTTT,CASSDLLAGGTGELFF
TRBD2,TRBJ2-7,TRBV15,TGTGCCACCAGCGATGGGGGGAGCGGGGTTTCCTACGAGCAGTACTTC,CATSDGGSGVSYEQYF
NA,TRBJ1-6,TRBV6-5,TGTGCCAGCAGTTACTCGACGAGGCCCTATAATTCACCCCTCCACTTT,CASSYSTRPYNSPLHF
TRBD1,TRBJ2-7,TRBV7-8,TGTGCCAGCAGCTATGGGACAGGCTCAGTAATAGGGTCCTACGAGCAGTACTTC,CASSYGTGSVIGSYEQYF
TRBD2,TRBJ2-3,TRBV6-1,TGTGCCAGCAGTGAAGTGGAGGGGCGGGGGGGAGCGCAGTATTTT,CASSEVEGRGGAQYF
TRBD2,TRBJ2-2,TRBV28,TGTGCCAGCAGACAACATGGGTCTAGCGGGAGGTCCGGGGAGCTGTTTTTT,CASRQHGSSGRSGELFF
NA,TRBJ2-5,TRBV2,TGTGCCAGCAGTGAGGCCTTTCAGGGTTTAGGCGAGACCCAGTACTTC,CASSEAFQGLGETQYF
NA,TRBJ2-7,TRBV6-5,TGTGCCAGCACGAAGGGGAGGAGCTACGAGCAGTACTTC,CASTKGRSYEQYF
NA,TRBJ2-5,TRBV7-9,TGTGCCAGCAGCCCACAGGGAGAGACCCAGTACTTC,CASSPQGETQYF
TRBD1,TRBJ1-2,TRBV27,TGTGCCAGCAGTTTAGGGACAGGGGGCAACTATGGCTACACCTTC,CASSLGTGGNYGYTF
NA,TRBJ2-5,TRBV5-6,TGTGCCAGCAGCTCCCTAGGTCCCCAAGAGACCCAGTACTTC,CASSSLGPQETQYF
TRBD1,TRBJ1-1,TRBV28,TGTGCCAGCACCCGACAGGGAATCACTGAAGCTTTCTTT,CASTRQGITEAFF
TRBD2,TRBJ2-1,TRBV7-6,TGTGCCAGCAGCTTAGGGCTAGCGGGAACTTCTTTCGATGAGCAGTTCTTC,CASSLGLAGTSFDEQFF
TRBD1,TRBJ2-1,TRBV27,TGTGCCAGCAGTTCCAGGGGGCGGGTTAGGCCTGAGCAGTTCTTC,CASSSRGRVRPEQFF
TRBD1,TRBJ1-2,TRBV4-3,TGCGCCAGCAGCCAAGATGGGACAGGGGCCTTGTATGGCTACACCTTC,CASSQDGTGALYGYTF
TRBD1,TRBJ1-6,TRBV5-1,TGCGCCAGCGATCTCACCGGGACAGGCGTTTCACCCCTCCACTTT,CASDLTGTGVSPLHF